One sample yielded the 25 T cell receptor beta chains listed below, sequenced in a study of blood T cells in healthy people across ages. Using a J-beta primer mix together with a sample-barcoded 5' primer, a second PCR was run for about 7 to 12 cycles. TCRdb ran MiXCR on the 5' RACE reads and lists one entry per CDR3 protein. The profile shows hundreds of thousands of distinct CDR3 sequences, around 42% of them singletons. Sequenced: blood. These receptors were taken from a man aged 60-69 years in good health.

V and J are TRBV27 and TRBJ2-7, with 13 bases that match TRBD2. The length of the CDR3 is 15 residues. Germline V gene lookup returns CDR1 MNHEY and CDR2 SMNVEV (reference sequence). Losses at the gene ends were 8 bases for V and 3 bases for J; bases not matched to a gene: 7. CDR3 coding DNA: TGTGCCAGCTGTCTACTAGCGGGGGGGTACTACGAGCAGTACTTC. As protein: CASCLLAGGYYEQYF.

V and J are TRBV5-1 and TRBJ2-3; 10 positions agree with TRBD2. This CDR3 region has 14 residues. Trimming took 7 bases from V and 5 from J; bases not matched to a gene: 7. From germline, CDR1 is SGHRS and CDR2 YFSETQ. CDR3 sequence (DNA): TGCGCCAGCTTCGATCCTAGCGGGGGAGATACGCAGTATTTT. Its translation is CASFDPSGGDTQYF.

There are a few counts of this clonotype. The chain uses TRBV27 and TRBJ2-7; TRBD2 might be the D (6 bases). The CDR3 has 15 residues. CDR1 and CDR2 from the germline V gene are MNHEY and SMNVEV (reference sequence). V lost 6 bases to trimming and J lost 1 base, with 16 bases between them. The CDR3 loop reads CASRGGPGLSYEQYF. The CDR3 coding sequence is TGTGCCAGCAGGGGGGGACCCGGACTGTCCTACGAGCAGTACTTC.

As regards this clonotype: At one end the junction does not follow the germline gene, possibly because of a read error. The chain employs TRBV29-1 and TRBJ1-4, with D possibly matching TRBD1 (5 bases). The CDR3 is 13 residues long. Germline lookup yields CDR1 SQVTM and CDR2 ANQGSEA. As DNA, the CDR3 is TGCAGCGCCTCCCCAGGGTTGGGGGAAAGACTGTTTTTT. Protein: CSASPGLGERLFF.

This clonotype was seen only a few times. The V and J genes are TRBV21-1 and TRBJ1-1. TRBV21-1 is classified as a pseudogene. CDR3 length equals 17 residues. As DNA, the CDR3 is TGTGCCAGCAGCAAAGAGGAGGGTTGGTTATCGCACACTGAAGCTTTCTTT. Protein sequence: CASSKEEGWLSHTEAFF.

The chain couples TRBV4-1 to TRBJ1-5; D is possibly TRBD1 (5 bases). V shed 1 base and J shed 7 bases, with 17 bases lying between them. Germline CDR1 and CDR2: MGHRA and YSYEKL. The length of the CDR3 is 16 residues. The CDR3 coding sequence is TGCGCCAGCAGCCAAGGTGGGCAGGGAGTAGGACAGCCCCAGCATTTT. This encodes CASSQGGQGVGQPQHF.

The V and J genes are TRBV6-5 and TRBJ2-6; D gene ambiguous. The CDR3 sequence is 17 residues long. Per the germline V gene, CDR1 is MNHEY and CDR2 is SVGAGI. Trimming shortened V by 1 base and J by 0 bases, and 10 bases separated the two germline ends. CDR3 sequence reads: CASSYFSSLSGANVLTF. CDR3 nucleotide sequence: TGTGCCAGCAGTTACTTCTCCAGCCTCTCTGGGGCCAACGTCCTGACTTTC.

The chain combines TRBV4-1 with TRBJ1-1; D ambiguous. V lost 1 base and J lost 1, with 13 bases in between. The CDR3 is 16 amino acids. Germline assignment: CDR1 MGHRA and CDR2 YSYEKL. The CDR3 DNA reads as TGCGCCAGCAGCCAAGGGAATCTAGTACCGAACACTGAAGCTTTCTTT. This translates into CASSQGNLVPNTEAFF.

This clonotype was recorded at least ten times. The chain carries TRBV28 and TRBJ1-4; D may be TRBD1 (6 bases). This CDR3 is built from 14 residues. V lost 8 bases to trimming and J lost 4 bases, with 14 bases between them. CDR1 is MDHEN, CDR2 SYDVKM, per germline. CDR3 region: CASWGRGGNEKLFF. In DNA, the CDR3 is TGTGCCAGCTGGGGTAGGGGGGGTAATGAAAAACTGTTTTTT.

This clonotype turned up a few times. This rearrangement joins TRBV4-3 to TRBJ2-1; 8 positions agree with TRBD2. The CDR3 is made up of 18 amino acids. Germline-derived CDR1 and CDR2 are LGHNA and YSLEER. The ends lost 3 bases at V and 0 bases at J; junction bases unmatched: 10. CDR3 sequence: CASSQSLGGAVSYNEQFF. The CDR3 nucleotides are TGCGCCAGCAGCCAGTCGCTCGGGGGGGCCGTCTCCTACAATGAGCAGTTCTTC.

This sequence joins TRBV7-9 and TRBJ2-5; tentatively, D is TRBD2 (6 bases). CDR3 size: 12 residues. Trimming removed 9 bases from V and 11 bases from J, with 19 bases in between. Looked up from germline, CDR1 is SEHNR and CDR2 is FQNEAQ (reference sequence). The CDR3 loop reads CASFRQGGEQYF. The CDR3 nucleotides are TGTGCCAGTTTTAGGCAGGGCGGGGAGCAGTACTTC.

This clonotype was counted only a few times. The chain recombines TRBV2 with TRBJ2-1, with D possibly TRBD2 on 5 matching bases. Looked up from germline, CDR1 is SNHLY and CDR2 is FYNNEI. The V end lost 3 bases, the J end lost 9 bases, and 21 bases lay between the germline ends. This CDR3 has 16 residues. This CDR3 reads CASSDLFLDSWGEQFF. The CDR3 nucleotides read TGTGCCAGCAGTGATCTTTTTCTGGACTCTTGGGGTGAGCAGTTCTTC.

V and J are TRBV6-2 or TRBV6-3 and TRBJ2-5; unclear D gene. Trimming shortened V by 4 bases and J by 1 base, and 13 bases separated the two germline ends. CDR1 and CDR2 (germline): MNHEY, SVGEGT. The CDR3 totals 15 residues. Written as DNA, the CDR3 is TGTGCCAGCAGTTCACCGGGCCTAGGCCAAGAGACCCAGTACTTC. This encodes CASSSPGLGQETQYF.

The sample holds a few counts of this clonotype. The V call is TRBV20-1, the J call TRBJ1-2; a weak D match, TRBD1 (6 bases). The germline V gene encodes CDR1 DFQATT and CDR2 SNEGSKA (reference sequence). Trimming shortened V by 7 bases and J by 2 bases, and 14 bases separated the two germline ends. The CDR3 sequence is 13 residues long. The CDR3 DNA follows: TGCAGTGGACTCCGGGACATCAACTATGGCTACACCTTC. Its protein is CSGLRDINYGYTF.

This chain uses TRBV3-1 with TRBJ1-2; the D is unclear. This CDR3 has 13 amino acids. The V end lost 2 bases, the J end lost 5 bases, and 9 bases lay between the germline ends. Looked up from germline, CDR1 is LGHDT and CDR2 is YNNKEL (reference sequence). The CDR3, as DNA: TGTGCCAGCAGCCAACTGGCGGGATATGGCTACACCTTC. Translated: CASSQLAGYGYTF.

V and J are TRBV5-1 and TRBJ1-5; tentative D call: TRBD1 (5 bases). The CDR3 is 16 residues long. V was cut by 1 base and J by 4 bases, with 15 bases left in between. Per the germline V gene, CDR1 is SGHRS and CDR2 is YFSETQ. CDR3 coding DNA: TGCGCCAGCAGCTTGTTTCCGGACGGGGGGAATCAGCCCCAGCATTTT. It is translated as CASSLFPDGGNQPQHF.

This clonotype has a handful of counts. The V gene is TRBV10-2, the J gene TRBJ1-2, with a possible D match to TRBD1 (5 bases). Trimming removed 4 bases at V and 3 bases at J, with 9 bases between. The CDR3 extends over 13 amino acids. Germline CDR1 reads WSHSY; CDR2 reads SAAADI. The CDR3 bases are TGCGCCAGCAGTGCAGGGCATGACTATGGCTACACCTTC. Residues: CASSAGHDYGYTF.

Only a few counts were recorded for this clonotype. This chain joins TRBV6-5 and TRBJ1-2; D uncertain. The V gene lost 5 bases and the J gene lost 2 bases, with 6 bases spanning the gap. The germline V gene encodes CDR1 MNHEY and CDR2 SVGAGI. CDR3 length: 12 residues. CDR3 region: CASSRTNYGYTF. The CDR3 DNA sequence: TGTGCCAGCAGTCGTACAAACTATGGCTACACCTTC.

The gene calls are TRBV7-2 and TRBJ2-3, with 9 bases aligning to TRBD2. V was pared by 4 bases and J by 6 bases, with 5 bases of the junction left unmatched. The CDR3 runs to 14 residues. Germline V gene lookup returns CDR1 SGHTA and CDR2 FQGNSA. CDR3 nucleotide sequence: TGTGCCAGCAGCTCTTTAGCGGGGGCGGATACGCAGTATTTT. It translates to CASSSLAGADTQYF.

This clonotype was observed a few times. A single base separates this from a much larger clone, so it may be a read error. The gene calls are TRBV28 and TRBJ2-1, with 8 nucleotides matching TRBD2. Trimming took 5 bases from V and 6 from J; bases not matched to a gene: 18. CDR1 MDHEN and CDR2 SYDVKM come from the germline V gene. The CDR3 runs 18 residues. The CDR3 nucleotides read TGTGCCAGCAGTGCGACCCGGGGGGGCCGTCCCATACGCAATGAGCAGTTCTTC. This translates into CASSATRGGRPIRNEQFF.

The rearrangement links TRBV5-1 to TRBJ2-7; 7 bases fit TRBD2. The CDR3 has 17 amino acids. The V segment lost 0 bases and the J segment 7 bases; nucleotides outside the gene matches: 16. Germline CDR1 SGHRS, CDR2 YFSETQ. CDR3 bases: TGCGCCAGCAGCTTGGAGGGACGGGGGGACTCCTACAATGAGCAGTACTTC. Its translation is CASSLEGRGDSYNEQYF.

This clonotype was found a few times. The J gene is TRBJ1-4, the V gene TRBV20-1; perhaps TRBD1 as D (5 bases). Germline V gene sequence: CDR1 DFQATT, CDR2 SNEGSKA (reference sequence). The CDR3 is made up of 15 amino acids. Deletions cut 2 bases from V and 4 bases from J, with 14 bases between. CDR3 in DNA: TGCAGTGCTAGAAGGGGATTCGTCGGTAATGAAAAACTGTTTTTT. Encoded protein: CSARRGFVGNEKLFF.

V and J are TRBV20-1 and TRBJ2-5, with D unclear. The J call may be in error: the DNA end matches TRBJ2-4 better. Germline V gene lookup returns CDR1 DFQATT and CDR2 SNEGSKA (reference sequence). The length of the CDR3 is 12 residues. In DNA, the CDR3 is TGCAGTGCCTTTGGAGACTGGAACATTCAGTACTTC. This translates into CSAFGDWNIQYF.

V and J are TRBV5-1 and TRBJ2-7; 7 bases are a match to TRBD2. V gave up 0 bases and J gave up 3 bases; unmatched junction bases: 6. The CDR3 is 15 residues long. CDR1 is SGHRS, CDR2 YFSETQ, per germline. The CDR3 loop is CASSLVGGKNYEQYF. The CDR3 nucleotides are TGCGCCAGCAGCTTGGTCGGGGGGAAGAACTACGAGCAGTACTTC.

The chain links TRBV7-9 to TRBJ1-2; 7 nucleotides line up with TRBD1. Germline V gene data show CDR1 as SEHNR and CDR2 as FQNEAQ (reference sequence). The junction had 9 bases not matched to a gene; V was cut back by 1 base and J by 7 bases. The length of the CDR3 is 15 residues. CDR3 loop: CASSLGADRAGGYTF. CDR3 DNA sequence: TGTGCCAGCAGCTTAGGGGCCGACAGGGCTGGTGGCTACACCTTC.